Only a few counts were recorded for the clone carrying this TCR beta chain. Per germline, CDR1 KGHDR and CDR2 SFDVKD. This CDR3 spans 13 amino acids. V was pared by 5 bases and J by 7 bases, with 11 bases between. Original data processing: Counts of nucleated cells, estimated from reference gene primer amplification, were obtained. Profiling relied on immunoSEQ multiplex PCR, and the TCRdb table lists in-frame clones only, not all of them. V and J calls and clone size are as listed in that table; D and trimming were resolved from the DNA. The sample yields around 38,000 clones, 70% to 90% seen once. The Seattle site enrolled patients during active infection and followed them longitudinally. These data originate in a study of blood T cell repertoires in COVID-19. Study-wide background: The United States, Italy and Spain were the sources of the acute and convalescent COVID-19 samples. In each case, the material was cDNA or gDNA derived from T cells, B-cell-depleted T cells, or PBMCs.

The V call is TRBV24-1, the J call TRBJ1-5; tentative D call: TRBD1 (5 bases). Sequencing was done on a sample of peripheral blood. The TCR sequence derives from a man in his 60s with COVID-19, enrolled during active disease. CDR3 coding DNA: TGTGCCACCAGTGCCAGGGTTTGGCAGCCCCAGCATTTT. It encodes CATSARVWQPQHF.